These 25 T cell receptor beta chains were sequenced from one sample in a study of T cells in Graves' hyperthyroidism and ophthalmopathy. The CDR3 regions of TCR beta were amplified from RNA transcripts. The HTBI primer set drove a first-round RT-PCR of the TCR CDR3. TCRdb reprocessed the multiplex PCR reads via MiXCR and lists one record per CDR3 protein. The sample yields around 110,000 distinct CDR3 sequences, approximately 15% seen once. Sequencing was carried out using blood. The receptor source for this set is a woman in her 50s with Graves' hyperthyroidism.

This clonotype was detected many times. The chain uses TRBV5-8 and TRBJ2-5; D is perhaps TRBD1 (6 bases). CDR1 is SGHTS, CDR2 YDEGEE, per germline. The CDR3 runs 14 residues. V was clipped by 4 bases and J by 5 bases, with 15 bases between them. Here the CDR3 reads CASSPAGEQETQYF. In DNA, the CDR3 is TGTGCCAGCAGCCCAGCAGGGGAGCAGGAGACCCAGTACTTC.

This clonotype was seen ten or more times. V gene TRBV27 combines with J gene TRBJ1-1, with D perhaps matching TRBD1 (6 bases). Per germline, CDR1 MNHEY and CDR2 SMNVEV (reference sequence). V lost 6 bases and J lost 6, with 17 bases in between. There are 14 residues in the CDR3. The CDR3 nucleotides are TGTGCCAGCAGCCACGGCCTGCCAGGGGCTGAAGCTTTCTTT. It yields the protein CASSHGLPGAEAFF.

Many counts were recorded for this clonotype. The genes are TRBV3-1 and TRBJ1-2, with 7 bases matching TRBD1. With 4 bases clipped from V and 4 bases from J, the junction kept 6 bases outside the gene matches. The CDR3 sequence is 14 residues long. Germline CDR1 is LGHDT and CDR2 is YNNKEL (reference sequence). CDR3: CASSLRGGGYGYTF. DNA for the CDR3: TGTGCCAGCAGCCTCAGGGGGGGAGGCTATGGCTACACCTTC.

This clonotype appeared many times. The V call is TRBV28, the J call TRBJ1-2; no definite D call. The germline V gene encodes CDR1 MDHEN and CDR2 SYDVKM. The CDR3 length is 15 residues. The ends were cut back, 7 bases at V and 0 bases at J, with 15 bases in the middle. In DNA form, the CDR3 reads TGTGCCAGCACCACCGGAGTTCTGACTAACTATGGCTACACCTTC. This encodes CASTTGVLTNYGYTF.

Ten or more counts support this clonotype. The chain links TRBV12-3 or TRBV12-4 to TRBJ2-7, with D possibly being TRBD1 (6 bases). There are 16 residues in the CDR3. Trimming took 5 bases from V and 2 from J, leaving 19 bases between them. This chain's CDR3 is CASSPPSFDRPYEQYV. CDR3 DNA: TGTGCCAGCAGTCCCCCATCCTTCGACAGGCCCTACGAGCAGTACGTC.

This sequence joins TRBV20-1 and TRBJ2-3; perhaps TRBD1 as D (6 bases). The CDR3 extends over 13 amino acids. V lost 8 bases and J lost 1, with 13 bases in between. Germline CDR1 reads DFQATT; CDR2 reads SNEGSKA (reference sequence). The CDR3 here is CSPKKGGTDTQYF. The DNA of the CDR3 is TGCAGTCCTAAGAAGGGGGGCACAGATACGCAGTATTTT.

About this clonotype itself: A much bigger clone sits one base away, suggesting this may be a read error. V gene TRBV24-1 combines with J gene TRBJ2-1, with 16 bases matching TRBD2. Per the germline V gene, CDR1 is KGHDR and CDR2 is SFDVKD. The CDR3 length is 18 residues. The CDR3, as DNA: TGTGCCACCAGTGATTCCGGGACTAGCGGGAGGGCCGGGAATGAGCGGTTCTTC. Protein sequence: CATSDSGTSGRAGNERFF.

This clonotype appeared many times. CDR3 coding DNA: TGTGCCAGCGCGAGGACGCCGGACTACGAGCAGTACTTC. Translating it yields CASARTPDYEQYF. The chain combines TRBV27 with TRBJ2-7; D remains unclear. CDR1 is MNHEY, CDR2 SMNVEV, per germline (reference sequence). Trimming left V 8 bases short and J 3 bases short, with 14 bases between. The CDR3 spans 13 residues.

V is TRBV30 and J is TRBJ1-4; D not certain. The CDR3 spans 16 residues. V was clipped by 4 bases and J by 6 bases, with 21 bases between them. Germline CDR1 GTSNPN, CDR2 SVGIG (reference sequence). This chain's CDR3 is CAWKDGPQLSHEKLFF. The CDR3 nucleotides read TGTGCCTGGAAGGACGGGCCCCAACTTTCTCATGAAAAACTGTTTTTT.

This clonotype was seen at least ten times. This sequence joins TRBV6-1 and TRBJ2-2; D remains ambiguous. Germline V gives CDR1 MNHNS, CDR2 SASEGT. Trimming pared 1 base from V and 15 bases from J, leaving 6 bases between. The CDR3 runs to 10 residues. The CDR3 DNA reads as TGTGCCAGCAGTGAAGGAAGAGTGTTTTTT. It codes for CASSEGRVFF.

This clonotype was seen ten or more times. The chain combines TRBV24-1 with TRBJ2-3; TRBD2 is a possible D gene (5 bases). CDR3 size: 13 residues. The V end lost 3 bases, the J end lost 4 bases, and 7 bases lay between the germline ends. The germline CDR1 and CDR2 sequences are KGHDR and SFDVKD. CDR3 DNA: TGTGCCACCAGTGATGGTAGCGCAGATACGCAGTATTTT. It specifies CATSDGSADTQYF.

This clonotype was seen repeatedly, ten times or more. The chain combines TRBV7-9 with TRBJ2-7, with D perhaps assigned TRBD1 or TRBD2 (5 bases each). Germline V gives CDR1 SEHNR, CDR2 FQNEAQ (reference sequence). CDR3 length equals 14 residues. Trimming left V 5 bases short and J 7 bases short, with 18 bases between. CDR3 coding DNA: TGTGCCAGCAGCCCTAGTGGGGGTTCGCGAGAGCAGTACGTC. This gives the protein CASSPSGGSREQYV.

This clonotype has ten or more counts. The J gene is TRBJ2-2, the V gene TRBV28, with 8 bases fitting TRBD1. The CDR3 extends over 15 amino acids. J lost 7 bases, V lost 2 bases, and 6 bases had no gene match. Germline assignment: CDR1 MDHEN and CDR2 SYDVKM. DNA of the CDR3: TGTGCCAGCAGTTTAGCGGCAGGGGGCGGCGGGGAGCTGTTTTTT. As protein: CASSLAAGGGGELFF. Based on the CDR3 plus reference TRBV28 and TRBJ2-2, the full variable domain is DVKVTQSSRYLVKRTGEKVFLECVQDMDHENMFWYRQDPGLGLRLIYFSYDVKMKEKGDIPEGYSVSREKKERFSLILESASTNQTSMYLCASSLAAGGGGELFFGEGSRLTVL.

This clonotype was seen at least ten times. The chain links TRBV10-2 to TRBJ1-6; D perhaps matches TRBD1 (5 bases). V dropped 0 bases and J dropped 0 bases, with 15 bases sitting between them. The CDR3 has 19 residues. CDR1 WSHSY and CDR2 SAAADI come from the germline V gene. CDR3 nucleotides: TGCGCCAGCAGTGAGTCGTTCAGGGCTCGGAGCTCCTATAATTCACCCCTCCACTTT. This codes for CASSESFRARSSYNSPLHF.

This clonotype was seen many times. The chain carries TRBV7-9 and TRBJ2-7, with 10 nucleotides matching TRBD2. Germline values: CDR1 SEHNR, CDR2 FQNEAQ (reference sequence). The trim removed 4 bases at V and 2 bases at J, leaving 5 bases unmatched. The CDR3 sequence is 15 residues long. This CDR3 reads CASSSLAGVAYEQYF. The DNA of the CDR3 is TGTGCCAGCAGCTCCCTAGCGGGGGTGGCCTACGAGCAGTACTTC.

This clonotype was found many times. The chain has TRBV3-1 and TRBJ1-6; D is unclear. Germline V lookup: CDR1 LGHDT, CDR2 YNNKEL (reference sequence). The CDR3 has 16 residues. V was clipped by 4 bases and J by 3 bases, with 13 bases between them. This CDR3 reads CASSPVGSLYNSPLHF. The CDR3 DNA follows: TGTGCCAGCAGCCCGGTCGGGTCACTCTATAATTCACCCCTCCACTTT.

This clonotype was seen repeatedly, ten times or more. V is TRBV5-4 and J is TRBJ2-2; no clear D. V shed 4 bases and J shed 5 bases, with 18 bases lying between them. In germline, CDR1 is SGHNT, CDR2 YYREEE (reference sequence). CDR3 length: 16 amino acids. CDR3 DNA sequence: TGTGCCAGCAGCCTAGGAGCAACCCGAGGAACCGGGGAGCTGTTTTTT. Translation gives CASSLGATRGTGELFF.

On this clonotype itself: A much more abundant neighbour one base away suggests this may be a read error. The CDR3 is CSATPGQKNSPPHF. The CDR3 nucleotides are TGCAGTGCTACCCCGGGACAAAAAAATTCACCCCCCCACTTT. The V call is TRBV20-1, the J call TRBJ1-6, with a weak D call TRBD1 (6 bases). The V gene's germline CDR1 is DFQATT and CDR2 SNEGSKA (reference sequence). This CDR3 has 14 amino acids.

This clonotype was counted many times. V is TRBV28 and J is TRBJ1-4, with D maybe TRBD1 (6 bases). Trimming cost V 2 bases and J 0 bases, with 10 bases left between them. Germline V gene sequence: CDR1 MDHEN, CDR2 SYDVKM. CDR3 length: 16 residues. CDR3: CASSLRGGSTNEKLFF. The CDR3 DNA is TGTGCCAGCAGTTTACGAGGGGGGTCAACTAATGAAAAACTGTTTTTT.

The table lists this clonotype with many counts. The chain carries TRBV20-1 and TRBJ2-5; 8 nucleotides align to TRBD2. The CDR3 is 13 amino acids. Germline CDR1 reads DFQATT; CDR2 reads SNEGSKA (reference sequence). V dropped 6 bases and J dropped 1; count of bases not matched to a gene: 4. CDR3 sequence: CSAAGGGQETQYF. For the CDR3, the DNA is TGCAGTGCGGCGGGGGGTGGCCAAGAGACCCAGTACTTC.

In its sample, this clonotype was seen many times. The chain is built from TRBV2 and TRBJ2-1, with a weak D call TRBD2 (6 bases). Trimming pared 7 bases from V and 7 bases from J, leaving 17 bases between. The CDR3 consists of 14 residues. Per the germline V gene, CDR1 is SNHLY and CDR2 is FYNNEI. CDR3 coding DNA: TGTGCCAGCATCGGGTGGCGGGACGGGAATGAGCAGTTCTTC. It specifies CASIGWRDGNEQFF.

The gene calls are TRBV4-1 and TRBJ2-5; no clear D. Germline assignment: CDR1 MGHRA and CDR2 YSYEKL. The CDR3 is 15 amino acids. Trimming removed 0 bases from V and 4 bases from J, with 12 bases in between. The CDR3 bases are TGCGCCAGCAGCCAAGAATCCCCATGGAGAGAGACCCAGTACTTC. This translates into CASSQESPWRETQYF.

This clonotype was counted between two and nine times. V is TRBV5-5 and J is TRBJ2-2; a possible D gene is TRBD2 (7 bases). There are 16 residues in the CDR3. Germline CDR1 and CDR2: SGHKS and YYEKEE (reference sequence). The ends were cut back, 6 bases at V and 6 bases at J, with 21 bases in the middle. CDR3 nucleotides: TGTGCCAGCAACTCCAGGACGGGGGGCTGGCCCGGGGAGCTGTTTTTT. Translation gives CASNSRTGGWPGELFF.

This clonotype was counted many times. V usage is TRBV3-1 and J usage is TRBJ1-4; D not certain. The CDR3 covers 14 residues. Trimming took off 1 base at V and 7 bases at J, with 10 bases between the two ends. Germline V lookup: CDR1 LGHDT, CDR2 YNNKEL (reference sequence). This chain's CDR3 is CASSQGGGGEKLFF. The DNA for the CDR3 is TGTGCCAGCAGCCAAGGGGGAGGTGGTGAAAAACTGTTTTTT.

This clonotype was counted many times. The DNA for the CDR3 is TGTGCCAGCTCACCACAGGGGATGAAGGAAAAACTGTTTTTT. This codes for CASSPQGMKEKLFF. The rearrangement uses TRBV18 and TRBJ1-4, with D perhaps matching TRBD1 (5 bases). V lost 1 base to trimming and J lost 8 bases, with 11 bases between them. The germline gives CDR1 KGHSH, CDR2 LQKENI. This CDR3 comprises 14 residues.